The clone carrying this T cell receptor (beta chain) was detected a few times. Unmatched junction bases numbered 7, after V lost 2 bases and J lost 2 bases. This CDR3 has 16 residues. Germline V gene lookup returns CDR1 SGHTA and CDR2 FQGNSA. Documented time point: patch test 3, about 24 weeks after DPC sensitization. Treatment: therapeutic diphenylcyclopropenone sensitization with weekly scalp DPC. This record comes from a study of human T cells and chemical hapten exposure. Study in general: Variation in per-sample TCR yields came mainly from small pooled library volume differences.

Individual cDNA molecules received unique molecular identifiers in the library. Authors' data handling: From roughly 23,000 to 640,000 TCRs were found per sample, with a median of about 96,000. TCRdb analysed the RACE reads with MiXCR anew, one entry per CDR3 protein. The V and J calls were determined by TCRdb, not by the authors. The sample gives roughly 100,000 distinct CDR3 sequences, 30% to 35% of which show up once; about 2.9% is in the top ten. The sequenced sample was whole blood, obtained in connection with sensitization to the hapten diphenylcyclopropenone (DPC). This clonotype was sampled from a middle-aged man with alopecia areata. Some clones in this sample may be carry-over from other donors' samples. The chain uses TRBV7-2 and TRBJ2-3; TRBD1 matches at 7 bases. CDR3 nucleotide sequence: TGTGCCAGCAGCTTACGCTTGGGACAGCTCACAGATACGCAGTATTTT. Its protein product is CASSLRLGQLTDTQYF.